This T cell receptor beta chain originates from a study of cytomegalovirus exposure and HLA in healthy donors. Primers: 60 Vbeta forward and 13 Jbeta reverse. The table came from immunoSEQ multiplex PCR; TCRdb's copy has only in-frame clones and leaves some out. The sample holds 170,000 or so clones, approximately 81% seen once. V lost 4 bases to trimming and J lost 0 bases; unmatched junction nucleotides: 9. Germline CDR1 is SGHRS and CDR2 is YFSETQ. The CDR3 loop spans 17 amino acids. The TCR comes from a boy younger than 10 in good health and CMV-seronegative. This chain uses TRBV5-1 with TRBJ1-3, with 8 bases aligning to TRBD1. Source material: PBMCs. CDR3 DNA sequence: TGCGCCAGCAGCCTGGGGGGACAGGCGATCTCTGGAAACACCATATATTTT. This encodes CASSLGGQAISGNTIYF.